Below, 8 T cell receptor beta chains from the same sample are listed, as sequenced in a study of blood T cell repertoires in COVID-19. Assay: immunoSEQ multiplex PCR; the TCRdb copy retains only in-frame clones and omits some. This table holds roughly 200,000 clones, approximately 85% found once. The sample consisted of peripheral blood. Receptor source: a man aged 55 to 70 with acute or convalescent COVID-19.

The chain has TRBV24-1 and TRBJ2-7, with 8 bases matching TRBD1. Germline-derived CDR1 and CDR2 are KGHDR and SFDVKD. Trimming at V came to 5 bases and at J to 2 bases, leaving 7 bases not matched to a gene. This CDR3 is 15 amino acids long. CDR3 sequence: CATSARDRPPYEQYF. The CDR3 region has the DNA TGTGCCACCAGTGCTAGGGACAGGCCACCCTACGAGCAGTACTTC.

The rearrangement uses TRBV24-1 and TRBJ2-5; the D gene is possibly TRBD2 (6 bases). This CDR3 contains 14 residues. CDR1 is KGHDR and CDR2 is SFDVKD in the germline V gene. Trimming left V 4 bases short and J 1 base short, with 9 bases between. The DNA of the CDR3 is TGTGCCACCAGTGACCGCGGGGTCCAAGAGACCCAGTACTTC. This gives the protein CATSDRGVQETQYF.

This rearrangement joins TRBV28 to TRBJ1-6; D ambiguous. The CDR3 is made up of 14 amino acids. Germline V gene sequence: CDR1 MDHEN, CDR2 SYDVKM. V lost 5 bases to trimming and J lost 8 bases, with 13 bases between them. CDR3 bases: TGTGCCAGCAGTACCTGGGGAGGCGATTCACCCCTCCACTTT. Translated: CASSTWGGDSPLHF. Together with reference TRBV28 and TRBJ1-6, the CDR3 gives the full variable domain: DVKVTQSSRYLVKRTGEKVFLECVQDMDHENMFWYRQDPGLGLRLIYFSYDVKMKEKGDIPEGYSVSREKKERFSLILESASTNQTSMYLCASSTWGGDSPLHFGNGTRLTVT.

The chain has TRBV23-1 and TRBJ2-1, with TRBD2 identical over 13 bases. TRBV23-1 is assigned to the ORF class and has an uncertain function. The CDR3 length is 16 residues. Trimming took 9 bases from V and 5 from J; bases not matched to a gene: 10. The CDR3 is CASSQGTSGNHNEQFF. In DNA form, the CDR3 reads TGCGCCAGTTCCCAAGGGACTAGCGGGAACCACAATGAGCAGTTCTTC.

The rearrangement joins TRBV19 to TRBJ1-5, with 7 positions matching TRBD1. The V gene's germline CDR1 is LNHDA and CDR2 SQIVND (reference sequence). The CDR3 covers 15 residues. The V gene end was trimmed by 5 bases and the J gene end by 4 bases; junction bases not matched to a gene: 8. CDR3 sequence reads: CASSDSGTVNQPQHF. The CDR3 DNA sequence: TGTGCCAGTAGTGACTCCGGGACAGTAAATCAGCCCCAGCATTTT.

The CDR3 loop is CASIADSDTEAFF. The CDR3 DNA sequence: TGTGCCAGCATCGCAGACTCGGACACTGAAGCTTTCTTT. V and J are TRBV6-5 and TRBJ1-1, with D unresolved. The ends were cut back, 7 bases at V and 3 bases at J, with 12 bases in the middle. Germline CDR1 and CDR2: MNHEY and SVGAGI. The length of the CDR3 is 13 residues.

The J gene is TRBJ2-1, the V gene TRBV7-9; 13 bases agree with TRBD2. The CDR3 length is 14 residues. The V and J ends lost 11 bases and 3 bases, in that order; junction bases with no gene match: 4. Germline CDR1 and CDR2: SEHNR and FQNEAQ (reference sequence). CDR3 residues: CAGWTSGSYNEQFF. The DNA of the CDR3 is TGTGCCGGATGGACTAGCGGGAGCTACAATGAGCAGTTCTTC.

This chain uses TRBV29-1 with TRBJ2-3, with 8 bases matching TRBD2. CDR3 length: 13 residues. V was clipped by 3 bases and J by 5 bases; unmatched bases: 4. In germline, CDR1 is SQVTM, CDR2 ANQGSEA. The CDR3 DNA reads TGCAGCGTTGAGGTTCGGGAGGGAGATACGCAGTATTTT. Translated, it gives CSVEVREGDTQYF.